Below are 20 T cell receptor beta chains sequenced from a single sample in a study of T cells after yellow fever vaccination. TCRdb used MiXCR to reprocess the 5' RACE reads, holding one entry per CDR3 protein. The profile shows a few hundred thousand distinct CDR3 sequences, less than 3.5% of them singletons. Sequenced here: CD4+ T cells sorted from PBMCs, sampled 10 days after the yellow fever booster vaccination. The receptors originated from a man between 18 and 29 years old who received the YFV17D yellow fever vaccine.

Note on this clonotype: The junction and the germline gene differ at one end; a read error may be behind it. The V and J genes are TRBV7-9 and TRBJ1-2, with 9 nucleotides matching TRBD1. Germline CDR1 reads SEHNR; CDR2 reads FQNEAQ (reference sequence). The CDR3 contains 15 residues. The CDR3 DNA follows: TGTGCCGGCAGCTCTTACCCCGGGACAGGGAGAAACTACACCTTC. It yields the protein CAGSSYPGTGRNYTF.

This clonotype was observed at least ten times. This rearrangement joins TRBV5-1 to TRBJ1-1, with D unresolved. This CDR3 spans 14 amino acids. V lost 1 base and J lost 6, with 13 bases in between. From germline, CDR1 is SGHRS and CDR2 YFSETQ. CDR3: CASSLPGSKAEAFF. CDR3 DNA: TGCGCCAGCAGCTTGCCGGGGTCAAAGGCTGAAGCTTTCTTT.

The sample holds many counts of this clonotype. The chain employs TRBV5-1 and TRBJ2-5; maybe TRBD2 (7 bases). There are 13 residues in the CDR3. Between the trimmed V and J ends, which lost 7 bases and 6 bases, there was a span of 16 bases. Germline loops: CDR1 SGHRS, CDR2 YFSETQ. CDR3 nucleotides: TGCGCCAGCCAGGAGGGGGGGATGAAGACCCAGTACTTC. Translation gives CASQEGGMKTQYF.

The chain uses TRBV18 and TRBJ2-1; 10 positions match TRBD1. The V and J ends lost 3 bases and 4 bases, in that order; junction bases with no gene match: 6. CDR1 is KGHSH, CDR2 LQKENI, per germline. The CDR3 is made up of 16 amino acids. In nucleotides, the CDR3 is TGTGCCAGCTCACCGCCCGGGACAGGGGATTACAATGAGCAGTTCTTC. It encodes CASSPPGTGDYNEQFF.

The chain joins TRBV11-2 to TRBJ1-2; D is undetermined. The CDR3 spans 13 residues. Per the germline V gene, CDR1 is SGHAT and CDR2 is FQNNGV. Between the trimmed V and J ends, which lost 2 bases and 4 bases, there was a span of 8 bases. The CDR3 region has the DNA TGTGCCAGCAGCTTAAGCGGATTCTATGGCTACACCTTC. It translates to CASSLSGFYGYTF.

This clonotype was detected many times. The CDR3 bases are TGTGCCAGCAGCTTCCGGGACAGGGACCTCTATGGCTACACCTTC. It is translated as CASSFRDRDLYGYTF. This chain joins TRBV7-9 and TRBJ1-2; 9 bases match TRBD1. V trimming: 3 bases; J trimming: 4 bases; junction bases outside the gene matches: 6. The CDR3 length is 15 residues. Germline CDR1 is SEHNR and CDR2 is FQNEAQ (reference sequence). The full variable domain, completed using reference TRBV7-9 and TRBJ1-2, is DTGVSQNPRHKITKRGQNVTFRCDPISEHNRLYWYRQTLGQGPEFLTYFQNEAQLEKSRLLSDRFSAERPKGSFSTLEIQRTEQGDSAMYLCASSFRDRDLYGYTFGSGTRLTVV.

This clonotype was picked up many times. The gene calls are TRBV11-2 and TRBJ2-7; D possibly uses TRBD1 or TRBD2 (5 bases each). The V gene lost 0 bases and the J gene lost 6 bases, with 15 bases spanning the gap. CDR1 and CDR2 from the germline V gene are SGHAT and FQNNGV. The CDR3 spans 15 residues. Here the CDR3 DNA reads TGTGCCAGCAGCTTAGACTTGGGGACCACCTCCGAGCAGTACGTC. It encodes CASSLDLGTTSEQYV.

This clonotype was seen more than once but under ten times. This CDR3 is CASSWRGTTGPYNEQFF. The CDR3 coding sequence is TGTGCCAGCAGTTGGAGGGGGACGACAGGACCTTACAATGAGCAGTTCTTC. This chain uses TRBV6-2 or TRBV6-3 with TRBJ2-1; D may match TRBD1 or TRBD2 (6 bases each). Germline CDR1 is MNHEY and CDR2 is SVGEGT. V gave up 4 bases and J gave up 4 bases, with 20 bases separating them. The CDR3 spans 17 residues.

This clonotype was observed a handful of times. The chain is built from TRBV5-6 and TRBJ2-3, with a possible D match to TRBD1 (5 bases). Trimming removed 9 bases at V and 0 bases at J, with 14 bases between. The CDR3 consists of 14 residues. Germline V gene sequence: CDR1 SGHDT, CDR2 YYEEEE. CDR3 sequence: CATQGVRSTDTQYF. In DNA form, the CDR3 reads TGTGCCACCCAAGGGGTGCGTAGCACAGATACGCAGTATTTT.

This clonotype occurred many times. The gene calls are TRBV6-5 and TRBJ1-1, with D tentatively TRBD1 (5 bases). V was cut by 8 bases and J by 2 bases, with 12 bases left in between. The CDR3 length is 13 residues. Germline V gives CDR1 MNHEY, CDR2 SVGAGI. DNA for the CDR3: TGTGCCAGCGTTTCAGGGCTAAACACTGAAGCTTTCTTT. Protein product: CASVSGLNTEAFF.

This clonotype has a handful of counts. The CDR3 DNA reads as TGTGCCAGCAGTCTCTCCGGGGGGGCCGAAGATTCACCCCTCCACTTT. This gives the protein CASSLSGGAEDSPLHF. This rearrangement joins TRBV7-3 to TRBJ1-6; D is possibly TRBD1 (6 bases). The CDR3 spans 16 residues. CDR1 SGHTA and CDR2 FQGTGA come from the germline V gene. Trimming left V 6 bases short and J 8 bases short, with 20 bases between.

The V and J genes are TRBV24-1 and TRBJ2-3, with D perhaps matching TRBD2 (5 bases). V lost 5 bases and J lost 5, with 10 bases in between. CDR3 size: 13 residues. CDR1 and CDR2 (germline): KGHDR, SFDVKD. This chain's CDR3 is CATSGHGEDTQYF. As DNA, the CDR3 is TGTGCCACCAGTGGGCACGGGGAAGATACGCAGTATTTT.

This clonotype was seen only a few times. V gene TRBV20-1 combines with J gene TRBJ1-3; the match to TRBD1 covers 10 bases. This CDR3 is 16 amino acids long. The germline CDR1 and CDR2 sequences are DFQATT and SNEGSKA (reference sequence). V dropped 6 bases and J dropped 2; count of bases not matched to a gene: 10. In DNA, the CDR3 is TGCAGTGCGCCGAGACAGGGGGCGCTTACTGGAAACACCATATATTTT. It is translated as CSAPRQGALTGNTIYF.

This sequence joins TRBV3-1 and TRBJ1-5, with 7 bases that match TRBD1. V trimming: 1 base; J trimming: 3 bases; junction bases outside the gene matches: 6. Per the germline V gene, CDR1 is LGHDT and CDR2 is YNNKEL (reference sequence). The CDR3 contains 16 residues. The CDR3 DNA reads as TGTGCCAGCAGCCAAGGAGGGGGCCTAATCAATCAGCCCCAGCATTTT. It translates to CASSQGGGLINQPQHF.

This clonotype was seen repeatedly, ten times or more. The chain carries TRBV7-3 and TRBJ2-2, with a possible D match to TRBD1 (5 bases). Looked up from germline, CDR1 is SGHTA and CDR2 is FQGTGA. V shed 5 bases and J shed 0 bases, with 13 bases lying between them. This CDR3 spans 16 amino acids. DNA of the CDR3: TGTGCCAGCAGCACCCAGGGCCTCGCGAACACCGGGGAGCTGTTTTTT. Protein sequence: CASSTQGLANTGELFF.

This clonotype showed up just a few times. V and J are TRBV4-1 and TRBJ1-4, with D possibly being TRBD1 (5 bases). Trimming pared 0 bases from V and 5 bases from J, leaving 16 bases between. Germline assignment: CDR1 MGHRA and CDR2 YSYEKL. The CDR3 consists of 17 residues. The CDR3 region has the DNA TGCGCCAGCAGCCAAGATAGGGGCGGGCGCGGAAATGAAAAACTGTTTTTT. Translating gives CASSQDRGGRGNEKLFF.

This clonotype was seen a few times. The V gene is TRBV29-1, the J gene TRBJ1-2; 7 bases are shared with TRBD1. Germline V gene sequence: CDR1 SQVTM, CDR2 ANQGSEA. The CDR3 consists of 12 residues. Unmatched junction bases numbered 1, after V lost 1 base and J lost 5 bases. CDR3 amino acids: CSVEGQGYGYTF. The CDR3 nucleotides are TGCAGCGTTGAAGGACAGGGTTATGGCTACACCTTC.

This sequence joins TRBV20-1 and TRBJ1-6; 7 bases are a match to TRBD1. The CDR3 runs 17 residues. From germline, CDR1 is DFQATT and CDR2 SNEGSKA (reference sequence). V trimming: 5 bases; J trimming: 4 bases; junction bases outside the gene matches: 14. In DNA form, the CDR3 reads TGCAGTGCTCTTAAGACAGGGAGGAGGGCGTATAATTCACCCCTCCACTTT. The encoded protein is CSALKTGRRAYNSPLHF.

This clonotype has ten or more counts. The chain is built from TRBV6-2 or TRBV6-3 and TRBJ2-2, with 7 bases identical to TRBD1. Losses at the gene ends were 5 bases for V and 7 bases for J; bases not matched to a gene: 7. The CDR3 has 14 residues. Germline loops: CDR1 MNHEY, CDR2 SVGEGT. CDR3 region: CASSRSTGSGELFF. CDR3 in DNA: TGTGCCAGCAGTCGCTCGACAGGGAGCGGGGAGCTGTTTTTT.

This rearrangement joins TRBV20-1 to TRBJ2-3; TRBD2 aligns across 8 bases. Germline values: CDR1 DFQATT, CDR2 SNEGSKA (reference sequence). The CDR3 sequence is 15 residues long. With 1 base clipped from V and 1 base from J, the junction kept 4 bases outside the gene matches. The chain's CDR3 is CSARAPAGGTDTQYF. DNA for the CDR3: TGCAGTGCTAGAGCTCCAGCGGGAGGCACAGATACGCAGTATTTT.